This entry features one TCR beta chain sequence. The PCR contained 60 Vbeta and 13 Jbeta primers. Assay used: immunoSEQ multiplex PCR; TCRdb lists only in-frame clones, some missing. The data contain roughly 130,000 clones, roughly 88% of them singletons. The sample belongs to a study of cytomegalovirus exposure and HLA in healthy donors. Sequences were obtained from PBMCs. This sequence was found in a woman younger than 30 in good health and CMV-seropositive.

The CDR3 bases are TGCGCCAGCAGCCCCTGGACTAGCGGGAACACCGGGGAGCTGTTTTTT. Translated: CASSPWTSGNTGELFF. The chain uses TRBV4-1 and TRBJ2-2; TRBD2 aligns across 10 bases. The V gene end was trimmed by 4 bases and the J gene end by 1 base; junction bases not matched to a gene: 3. In germline, CDR1 is MGHRA, CDR2 YSYEKL. The CDR3 consists of 16 residues.